This T cell receptor beta chain comes out of a study of tumor and adjacent non-tumor tissue in lung cancer. The overall study: Millions of productive TCRbeta reads were obtained per sample on average. Study observations and caveats: TCR diversity was significantly greater in tumor than normal lung tissue. Higher tumor TCR diversity was associated with shorter survival.

Concerning this clonotype itself: Its antigen is currently unknown. At one of its ends the junction is not consistent with the germline gene, which may arise from a read error.

This CDR3 is built from 20 residues. Looked up from germline, CDR1 is MNHNY and CDR2 is SVGAGI (reference sequence). RNA was extracted from bulk tissue without any cell sorting. The library came from three nested PCR rounds adapted from ARM-PCR protocols. TCRdb passed the multiplex PCR reads through MiXCR, listing each CDR3 protein once. The sample records about 78,000 distinct CDR3 sequences, roughly 76% being singletons. The sample taken for sequencing was lung tumor tissue. This chain joins TRBV6-6 and TRBJ2-1, with 10 bases that match TRBD2. The clonotype was recovered from a woman aged 45-59 years with non-small cell lung cancer. CDR3 sequence: CASTSPPGLAGAGSCNEQFF. CDR3 DNA sequence: TGTGCCAGCACCTCTCCGCCGGGGCTAGCGGGAGCTGGCTCCTGCAATGAGCAGTTCTTC.